The present TCR beta chain was sequenced within a study of blood T cell repertoires in COVID-19. Looking at the study overall: Acute-phase and convalescent COVID-19 samples originated in the United States, Italy and Spain. The cDNA or gDNA used as material had been derived from T cells, B-cell-depleted T cells, or PBMCs.

This clone was recorded once. This CDR3 is built from 14 residues. V lost 2 bases and J lost 1, with 9 bases in between. Germline CDR1 and CDR2: GTSNPN and SVGIG (reference sequence). Sequencing was performed with immunoSEQ multiplex PCR; in TCRdb, only in-frame clones are kept and a portion is missing. The data show 85,000 to 95,000 clones, with around 90% seen just once and approximately 4.1% held by the top ten. This clonotype was sampled from a woman between 45 and 60 years old in a cohort sampled during active COVID-19. The sequencing input was peripheral blood. V and J are TRBV30 and TRBJ2-1; tentative D call: TRBD1 (5 bases). The DNA of the CDR3 is TGTGCCTGGAGTAAGGACAAGTCCTACAATGAGCAGTTCTTC. Translation gives CAWSKDKSYNEQFF.